The next 23 T cell receptor beta chains were all read from a single sample in a study of T cell changes during pregnancy in multiple sclerosis. The method was immunoSEQ multiplex PCR; TCRdb's version includes in-frame clones alone and lacks a portion of them. The data show more than 80,000 clones, 90% to 95% seen once. The source was peripheral blood, collected in the second trimester of pregnancy. Receptors originate from a female donor with multiple sclerosis, enrolled in a pregnancy study.

This chain connects TRBV10-1 to TRBJ2-7, with 7 bases aligning to TRBD1. There are 14 residues in the CDR3. V shed 2 bases and J 6 bases; nucleotides not matched to a gene: 7. Germline CDR1 is WNHNN and CDR2 is SYGVQD (reference sequence). The CDR3: CASSERGGNREQYF. The CDR3 DNA reads TGCGCCAGCAGTGAGAGAGGGGGCAATCGCGAGCAGTACTTC.

The V gene is TRBV27, the J gene TRBJ2-7, with 8 bases that match TRBD2. Germline V lookup: CDR1 MNHEY, CDR2 SMNVEV (reference sequence). The CDR3 covers 14 residues. V gave up 5 bases and J gave up 2 bases; unmatched junction bases: 5. This CDR3 is CASSPGGQPYEQYF. The CDR3 DNA follows: TGTGCCAGCAGTCCGGGGGGGCAGCCCTACGAGCAGTACTTC.

The chain couples TRBV4-1 to TRBJ2-7; weak D call: TRBD2 (5 bases). This CDR3 is built from 15 residues. Trimming pared 0 bases from V and 5 bases from J, leaving 14 bases between. Germline-derived CDR1 and CDR2 are MGHRA and YSYEKL. CDR3 nucleotide sequence: TGCGCCAGCAGCCAAGATCTTACTGGGCGGGACGAGCAGTACTTC. Residues: CASSQDLTGRDEQYF.

Worth noting for this clone: Different DNA sequences within this sample yield the same CDR3. The V call is TRBV30, the J call TRBJ2-1; 9 nucleotides align to TRBD2. Germline CDR1 GTSNPN, CDR2 SVGIG (reference sequence). The CDR3 sequence is 15 residues long. Trimming cost V 0 bases and J 7 bases; bases outside gene matches: 7. CDR3 nucleotide sequence: TGTGCCTGGAGTGTAAAAGCGCTAGCGGGGAATGAGCAGTTCTTC. It is translated as CAWSVKALAGNEQFF.

This chain joins TRBV6-1 and TRBJ2-7, with 15 bases lining up with TRBD2. The length of the CDR3 is 15 residues. J gave up 8 bases and V 1 base, and 3 bases lay outside the gene matches. CDR1 is MNHNS, CDR2 SASEGT, per germline. The CDR3, as DNA: TGTGCCAGCAGTGAAGGGGGGACTAGCGGGAGGAAGCAGTACTTC. Its protein is CASSEGGTSGRKQYF.

The V and J genes are TRBV28 and TRBJ2-5; 9 bases are shared with TRBD1. Trimming took 5 bases from V and 4 from J; bases not matched to a gene: 8. CDR3 length: 15 residues. Germline-derived CDR1 and CDR2 are MDHEN and SYDVKM. The CDR3 bases are TGTGCCAGCAGTCCGGTTACAGGGGGCCTAGAGACCCAGTACTTC. Translation: CASSPVTGGLETQYF. Looking up the rest from reference TRBV28 and TRBJ2-5 gives the full variable domain: DVKVTQSSRYLVKRTGEKVFLECVQDMDHENMFWYRQDPGLGLRLIYFSYDVKMKEKGDIPEGYSVSREKKERFSLILESASTNQTSMYLCASSPVTGGLETQYFGPGTRLLVL.

The V and J genes are TRBV4-1 and TRBJ2-2, with a possible D match to TRBD2 (5 bases). The CDR3 loop spans 17 amino acids. The V gene's germline CDR1 is MGHRA and CDR2 YSYEKL. Trimming took off 1 base at V and 4 bases at J, with 16 bases between the two ends. The CDR3 here is CASSQGWALASTGELFF. CDR3 bases: TGCGCCAGCAGCCAAGGATGGGCCCTAGCCAGCACCGGGGAGCTGTTTTTT.

This clone was picked up one time. The V gene is TRBV27, the J gene TRBJ2-4, with TRBD1 matching 8 bases. Germline V gene sequence: CDR1 MNHEY, CDR2 SMNVEV (reference sequence). The CDR3 contains 15 residues. V lost 2 bases, J lost 8 bases, and 8 bases stayed unmatched. As DNA, the CDR3 is TGTGCCAGCAGTTTACCGGGGACAGGTAAGGACATTCAGTACTTC. Translating it yields CASSLPGTGKDIQYF.

This chain connects TRBV5-1 to TRBJ2-1; 11 bases fit TRBD2. This CDR3 has 17 amino acids. Trimming at V came to 3 bases and at J to 5 bases, leaving 10 bases not matched to a gene. Per the germline V gene, CDR1 is SGHRS and CDR2 is YFSETQ. The CDR3 DNA sequence: TGCGCCAGCAGCTCTCAACCTAGCGGGAGGATCGACAATGAGCAGTTCTTC. It specifies CASSSQPSGRIDNEQFF.

This clone was seen once. The genes are TRBV5-6 and TRBJ1-2, with D perhaps matching TRBD1 (6 bases). Germline V CDR1 and CDR2: SGHDT, YYEEEE. V shed 4 bases and J shed 5 bases, with 15 bases lying between them. The CDR3 covers 14 residues. CDR3 DNA: TGTGCCAGCAGCAGAAGGACAGACGGGTATGGCTACACCTTC. Its translation is CASSRRTDGYGYTF.

The J gene is TRBJ2-3, the V gene TRBV30; D is unclear. The CDR3 totals 13 residues. The germline V gene encodes CDR1 GTSNPN and CDR2 SVGIG (reference sequence). V was cut by 1 base and J by 2 bases, with 7 bases left in between. This chain's CDR3 is CAWSAGSTDTQYF. Written as DNA, the CDR3 is TGTGCCTGGAGTGCAGGATCCACAGATACGCAGTATTTT.

The chain couples TRBV21-1 to TRBJ2-5; TRBD2 is taken as the D call from the table, unchecked against the DNA. TRBV21-1 is an annotated pseudogene. This CDR3 comprises 19 residues. CDR3 nucleotide sequence: TGTGCCAGCAGCAAGTACGTCCTTAGCGGGAGGGCCTGCGGAGAGACCCAGTACTTC. This sequence encodes CASSKYVLSGRACGETQYF.

The CDR3 sequence is CASSYSRAGGELFF. CDR3 DNA sequence: TGTGCCAGCAGTTACTCGAGGGCCGGCGGGGAGCTGTTTTTT. V gene TRBV6-5 combines with J gene TRBJ2-2, with D maybe TRBD2 (5 bases). Germline assignment: CDR1 MNHEY and CDR2 SVGAGI. V lost 0 bases and J lost 7, with 9 bases in between. The CDR3 covers 14 residues.

The V and J genes are TRBV15 and TRBJ1-1, with D uncertain. Germline CDR1 is LNHNV and CDR2 is YYDKDF (reference sequence). V was cut by 0 bases and J by 0 bases, with 5 bases left in between. The CDR3 consists of 14 residues. The CDR3 spells CATSRDRMNTEAFF. CDR3 nucleotide sequence: TGTGCCACCAGCAGAGACAGGATGAACACTGAAGCTTTCTTT.

V is TRBV30 and J is TRBJ2-5; 9 bases map to TRBD2. This CDR3 is built from 15 residues. Unmatched junction bases numbered 7, after V lost 0 bases and J lost 5 bases. CDR1 is GTSNPN and CDR2 is SVGIG in the germline V gene (reference sequence). CDR3 sequence: CAWSVPREGPETQYF. Here the CDR3 DNA reads TGTGCCTGGAGTGTACCGCGGGAGGGCCCGGAGACCCAGTACTTC.

The chain recombines TRBV7-9 with TRBJ2-1, with a weak D call TRBD2 (6 bases). CDR1 is SEHNR, CDR2 FQNEAQ, per germline (reference sequence). The CDR3 runs to 17 residues. V lost 1 base, J lost 5 bases, and 18 bases lay in between. The CDR3 here is CASSLGGIAARNNEQFF. CDR3 DNA: TGTGCCAGCAGCTTAGGAGGAATAGCGGCCCGGAACAATGAGCAGTTCTTC.

The chain recombines TRBV4-3 with TRBJ2-1, with D possibly TRBD2 on 5 matching bases. Between the trimmed V and J ends, which lost 0 bases and 10 bases, there was a span of 19 bases. The CDR3 has 16 residues. The germline V gene has CDR1 LGHNA and CDR2 YSLEER. CDR3 sequence: CASSQESSDSLGEQFF. CDR3 in DNA: TGCGCCAGCAGCCAAGAGTCGTCGGACTCCCTTGGGGAGCAGTTCTTC.

The V gene is TRBV29-1, the J gene TRBJ2-1; 12 bases line up with TRBD1. Germline loops: CDR1 SQVTM, CDR2 ANQGSEA. The V gene end was trimmed by 2 bases and the J gene end by 7 bases; junction bases not matched to a gene: 3. The length of the CDR3 is 14 residues. The CDR3 reads CSVERDRGLNEQFF. DNA of the CDR3: TGCAGCGTTGAAAGGGACAGGGGGCTAAATGAGCAGTTCTTC.

This sequence joins TRBV2 and TRBJ2-7; D is perhaps TRBD2 (6 bases). Germline CDR1 SNHLY, CDR2 FYNNEI. The V gene lost 5 bases and the J gene lost 8 bases, with 13 bases spanning the gap. There are 12 residues in the CDR3. CDR3 sequence (DNA): TGTGCCAGCAGTCAGACTAGTTTCAAGCAGTACTTC. Translated, it gives CASSQTSFKQYF.

The chain combines TRBV27 with TRBJ2-3; 8 nucleotides align to TRBD2. Germline V gives CDR1 MNHEY, CDR2 SMNVEV (reference sequence). The CDR3 covers 15 residues. Trimming took 3 bases from V and 5 from J; bases not matched to a gene: 7. The CDR3 sequence: CASSFSGRAGDTQYF. The CDR3 bases are TGTGCCAGCAGTTTTTCCGGGAGGGCGGGAGATACGCAGTATTTT.

This sequence joins TRBV4-2 and TRBJ1-1; no clear D gene. The germline V gene has CDR1 LGHNA and CDR2 YNFKEQ. V gave up 1 base and J gave up 1 base, with 10 bases separating them. This CDR3 is 15 amino acids long. The CDR3 spells CASSQGEGGNTEAFF. CDR3 coding DNA: TGTGCCAGCAGCCAAGGGGAGGGAGGGAACACTGAAGCTTTCTTT.

This chain connects TRBV27 to TRBJ2-7, with 11 bases fitting TRBD2. This CDR3 contains 14 residues. CDR1 MNHEY and CDR2 SMNVEV come from the germline V gene (reference sequence). V was clipped by 3 bases and J by 4 bases; unmatched bases: 2. The CDR3 coding sequence is TGTGCCAGCAGTTTGCTAGCGGGAGGATACGAGCAGTACTTC. As protein: CASSLLAGGYEQYF.

The chain combines TRBV4-3 with TRBJ2-1; weak D call: TRBD2 (5 bases). Germline values: CDR1 LGHNA, CDR2 YSLEER. V lost 4 bases, J lost 7 bases, and 11 bases lay in between. The length of the CDR3 is 13 residues. The CDR3 DNA is TGCGCCAGCAGCCCCGCAGGCGGGAATGAGCAGTTCTTC. This encodes CASSPAGGNEQFF.